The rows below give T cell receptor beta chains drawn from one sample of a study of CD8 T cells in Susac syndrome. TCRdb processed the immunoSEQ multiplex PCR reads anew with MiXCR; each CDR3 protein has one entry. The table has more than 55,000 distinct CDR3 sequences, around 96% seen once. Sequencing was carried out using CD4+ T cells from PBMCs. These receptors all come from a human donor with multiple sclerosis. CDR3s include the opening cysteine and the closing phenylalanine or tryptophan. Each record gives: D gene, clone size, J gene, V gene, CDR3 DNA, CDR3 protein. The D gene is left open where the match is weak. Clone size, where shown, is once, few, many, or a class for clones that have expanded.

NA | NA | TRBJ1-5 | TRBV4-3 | TGCGCCAGCAGCCAAGAGTGGTTAGGCAATCAGCCCCAGCATTTT | CASSQEWLGNQPQHF
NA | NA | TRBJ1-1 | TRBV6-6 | TGTGCCAGCACGACAGTGGGAGCCGTGAACACTGAAGCTTTCTTT | CASTTVGAVNTEAFF
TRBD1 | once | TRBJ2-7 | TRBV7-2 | TGTGCCAGCAGCTACTCTGGGACAGGGGGCTACGAGCAGTACTTC | CASSYSGTGGYEQYF
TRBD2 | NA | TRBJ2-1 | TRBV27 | TGTGCCAGAGCGGGGGCATCCTACAATGAGCAGTTCTTC | CARAGASYNEQFF
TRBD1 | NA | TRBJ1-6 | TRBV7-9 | TGTGCCAGCAGCAGTGGACAGGGGTCGAATTCACCCCTCCACTTT | CASSSGQGSNSPLHF
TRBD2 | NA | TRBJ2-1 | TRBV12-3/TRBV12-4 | TGTGCCAGCAGGTCCGGGACTAGCGGGAGTGCTGATGAGCAGTTCTTC | CASRSGTSGSADEQFF
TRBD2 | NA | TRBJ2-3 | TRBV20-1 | TGCAGTGCTAGGCGGAGCGGGGACGACACAGATACGCAGTATTTT | CSARRSGDDTDTQYF
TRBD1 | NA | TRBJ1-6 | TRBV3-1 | TGTGCCAGCAGCCCCTCCAAGGGGACAGGGAACTCACCCCTCCACTTT | CASSPSKGTGNSPLHF
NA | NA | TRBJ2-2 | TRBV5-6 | TGTGCCAGCAGCTCGAGGGCAAGCGAGCTGTTTTTT | CASSSRASELFF
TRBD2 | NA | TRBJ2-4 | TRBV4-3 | TGCGCCAGCAGCCAATCCGGGACTAGCGGTAACATTCAGTACTTC | CASSQSGTSGNIQYF
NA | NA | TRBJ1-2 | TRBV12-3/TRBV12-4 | TGTGCCAGCAGTCCCCACCTCCTGGGGGGCTCTGACTATGGCTACACCTTC | CASSPHLLGGSDYGYTF
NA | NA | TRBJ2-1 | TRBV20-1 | TGCAGTGCTGACGGACTCTACAATGAGCAGTTCTTC | CSADGLYNEQFF
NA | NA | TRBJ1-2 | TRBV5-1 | TGCGCCAGCAGCTTGGAGGAGGCATCTAACTATGGCTACACCTTC | CASSLEEASNYGYTF
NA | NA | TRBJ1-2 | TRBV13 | TGTGCCAGCAGCAGGGGACCCTATGGCTACACCTTC | CASSRGPYGYTF
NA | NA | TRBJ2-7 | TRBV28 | TGTGCCAGCTTCCTCCGCAGGGTTCCCTACGAGCAGTACTTC | CASFLRRVPYEQYF
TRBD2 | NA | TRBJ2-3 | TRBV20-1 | TGCAGTGCGCAGCGGGGGGCCGCCGCAGATACGCAGTATTTT | CSAQRGAAADTQYF
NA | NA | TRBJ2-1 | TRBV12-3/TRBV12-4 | TGTGCCAGCAGCCGAGCCAGGGAGTATGAGCAGTTCTTC | CASSRAREYEQFF
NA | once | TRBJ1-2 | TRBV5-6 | TGTGCCAGCAGGAAAAACTATGGCTACACCTTC | CASRKNYGYTF
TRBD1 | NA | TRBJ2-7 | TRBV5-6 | TGTGCCAGCAGCTTGTGGGGACAGGGGGTTGAATACGAGCAGTACTTC | CASSLWGQGVEYEQYF
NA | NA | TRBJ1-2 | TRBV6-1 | TGTGCCAGCAGTAATCCTCAGGGCGGCTACACCTTC | CASSNPQGGYTF
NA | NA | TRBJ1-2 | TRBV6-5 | TGTGCCAGCAGAGAACAGGGTAGCTATGGCTACACCTTC | CASREQGSYGYTF
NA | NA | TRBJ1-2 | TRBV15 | TGTGCCACCAGCAGAGAGTTTGGGATGAGGAGCTACACCTTC | CATSREFGMRSYTF
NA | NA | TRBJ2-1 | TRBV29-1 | TGCAGCTGTCCCGTTGGCTCCGGCTCCTACAATGAGCAGTTCTTC | CSCPVGSGSYNEQFF
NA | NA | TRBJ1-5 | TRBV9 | TGTGCCAGCAGCGTAGATGGGAGGGGTCAGCCCCAGCATTTT | CASSVDGRGQPQHF
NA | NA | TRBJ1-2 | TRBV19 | TGTGCCAGTAGTATGCAAAGAACTAACTATGGCTACACCTTC | CASSMQRTNYGYTF
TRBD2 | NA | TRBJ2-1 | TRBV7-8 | TGTGCCAGCAGCCAGCCGAGGTCTAGCGGGTACAATGAGCAGTTCTTC | CASSQPRSSGYNEQFF
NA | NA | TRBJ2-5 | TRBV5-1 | TGCGCCAGCAGCTTGGGACAGCCTCTGAGTACGGAGACCCAGTACTTC | CASSLGQPLSTETQYF
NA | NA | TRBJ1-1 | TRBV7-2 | TGTGCCAGCAGCTTAATCAGGGACACTGAAGCTTTCTTT | CASSLIRDTEAFF
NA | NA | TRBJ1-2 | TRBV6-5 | TGTGCCAGCAGTTACTCGGGTCCTAACTATGGCTACACCTTC | CASSYSGPNYGYTF
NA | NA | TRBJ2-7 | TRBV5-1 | TGCGCCAGCAGCTTCGCAGGGAGGAACGAGCAGTACTTC | CASSFAGRNEQYF
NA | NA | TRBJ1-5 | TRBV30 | TGTGCCTGGAAAGGGACAAGGGGAGCATATCAGCCCCAGCATTTT | CAWKGTRGAYQPQHF
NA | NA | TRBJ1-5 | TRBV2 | TGTGCCAGCAGGCACAGCAATCAGCCCCAGCATTTT | CASRHSNQPQHF
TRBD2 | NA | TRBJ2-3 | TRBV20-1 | TGCAGTGCCCCGATGGGGGGGGTTAGCACAGATACGCAGTATTTT | CSAPMGGVSTDTQYF
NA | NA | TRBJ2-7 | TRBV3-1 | TGTGCCAGCAGCCCGCGCCCTGGGGACGAGCAGTACTTC | CASSPRPGDEQYF